The clone carrying this TCR beta chain is medium-sized (0.01 to 0.1%) within its sample. Bulk tumor genomic DNA, 450 to 750 ng per sample, was the template. Biopsies that were spaced far apart were taken, several per primary tumor, during surgery. Patients went through curative surgery, and their non-small cell lung cancer was untreated and newly diagnosed. With 32 V and 13 J primers, multiplex PCR amplified the TCR beta CDR3. TCRdb itself ran the multiplex PCR reads through MiXCR, one entry per CDR3 protein. The sample comprises about 6,000 distinct CDR3 sequences, approximately 23% of which are singletons, and around 15% rests with the top ten. The data were obtained in a study of immune heterogeneity within non-small cell lung tumors. The CDR3 runs to 15 residues. V was pared by 5 bases and J by 4 bases, with 15 bases between. Germline V gene data show CDR1 as MNHEY and CDR2 as SMNVEV (reference sequence).

Sequenced material: lung tumor tissue. This TCR came from a man aged 60 to 69 with non-small cell lung cancer. The V gene is TRBV27, the J gene TRBJ1-5, with D unclear. The CDR3, as DNA: TGTGCCAGCAGTAAACCCGGACGGGAAAATCAGCCCCAGCATTTT. Its protein is CASSKPGRENQPQHF.